The T cell receptor beta chain under discussion was sequenced for a study of shared clonotypes between healthy human individuals. Overall study findings and caveats: The study found lower generation probabilities in non-shared clonotypes than in those shared by all four donors.

On this clone itself: Its antigen remains unidentified.

The protocol was immunoSEQ multiplex PCR, while the TCRdb copy is restricted to in-frame clones and leaves out a portion. The table records about 2 million clones, about 95% of them present only once. As defined, naive CD8 cells were CD45RO-negative and positively selected for CCR7, with terminally differentiated effector memory CD45RA+ cells excluded. Material for sequencing was naive CD8+ T cells sorted from blood. This clonotype was sampled from a man younger than 35 in good health.

Here the CDR3 reads CASSLLQGGEQYF. The CDR3 nucleotides are TGCGCCAGCAGCCTATTACAAGGGGGGGAGCAGTACTTC. The chain joins TRBV4-1 to TRBJ2-7, with D perhaps being TRBD1 or TRBD2 (6 bases each). The germline V gene encodes CDR1 MGHRA and CDR2 YSYEKL. V shed 4 bases and J shed 7 bases, with 14 bases lying between them. The CDR3 runs 13 residues.